This is a list of T cell receptor beta chains from one sample in a study of cytomegalovirus exposure and HLA in healthy donors. Produced via immunoSEQ multiplex PCR; TCRdb's table is partial and in-frame only. This sample's table has around 120,000 clones. The sample was PBMCs. Every receptor here comes from a man younger than 35 in good health and CMV-seronegative. CDR3s include the opening cysteine and the closing phenylalanine or tryptophan. The D gene is left open where the match is weak.

TRBJ2-1 | TRBD2 | TRBV9 | CASSPFITSGLSYNEQFF | TGTGCCAGCAGCCCCTTTATCACTAGCGGGCTCTCCTACAATGAGCAGTTCTTC
TRBJ1-1 | - | TRBV29-1 | CSVEDREGGNTEAFF | TGCAGCGTTGAAGATCGGGAAGGGGGGAACACTGAAGCTTTCTTT
TRBJ2-1 | TRBD2 | TRBV25-1 | CASTRVAGNEQFF | TGTGCCAGCACCAGGGTAGCGGGCAATGAGCAGTTCTTC
TRBJ1-5 | - | TRBV6-6 | CASTPSGYSNQPQHF | TGTGCCAGCACTCCCTCGGGTTATAGCAATCAGCCCCAGCATTTT
TRBJ2-5 | TRBD2 | TRBV7-2 | CASSLIAGVETQYF | TGTGCCAGCAGCTTAATAGCGGGAGTGGAGACCCAGTACTTC
TRBJ1-2 | - | TRBV28 | CASSSPSFNGYTF | TGTGCCAGCAGTTCCCCTTCGTTTAATGGCTACACCTTC
TRBJ1-5 | TRBD1 | TRBV19 | CASTTTGVVQPQHF | TGTGCCAGTACAACAACAGGGGTGGTTCAGCCCCAGCATTTT
TRBJ1-2 | TRBD1 | TRBV6-5 | CASSYSQGAYGYTF | TGTGCCAGCAGTTACTCGCAGGGGGCCTATGGCTACACCTTC
TRBJ2-7 | TRBD2 | TRBV10-1 | CASSPAGVIGWYF | TGCGCCAGCAGTCCGGCGGGAGTGATCGGGTGGTACTTC
TRBJ1-2 | - | TRBV6-5 | CASSYFGNYGYTF | TGTGCCAGCAGTTATTTCGGTAACTATGGCTACACCTTC
TRBJ1-3 | - | TRBV28 | CASSSPGYPNTIYF | TGTGCCAGCAGTTCGCCCGGGTACCCAAACACCATATATTTT
TRBJ1-1 | - | TRBV19 | CASSIDGGDTEAFF | TGTGCCAGTAGTATAGATGGGGGGGACACTGAAGCTTTCTTT
TRBJ1-2 | - | TRBV29-1 | CSGDRGGLLGYTF | TGCAGCGGTGACCGCGGGGGCCTCTTGGGCTACACCTTC
TRBJ2-1 | TRBD2 | TRBV10-2 | CASKASGAYNEQFF | TGCGCCAGCAAAGCTAGCGGGGCCTACAATGAGCAGTTCTTC
TRBJ1-5 | - | TRBV5-5 | CASSFHQGNQPQHF | TGTGCCAGCAGCTTTCATCAGGGCAATCAGCCCCAGCATTTT
TRBJ2-1 | - | TRBV5-1 | CASSLEGVSSYNEQFF | TGCGCCAGCAGCTTGGAGGGGGTTAGTTCCTACAATGAGCAGTTCTTC
TRBJ1-5 | - | TRBV30 | CAWSLTDNQPQHF | TGTGCCTGGAGTCTAACAGACAATCAGCCCCAGCATTTT
TRBJ2-5 | - | TRBV2 | CASRGQTQYF | TGTGCCAGCAGGGGGCAGACCCAGTACTTC
TRBJ2-2 | TRBD2 | TRBV5-1 | CASSPRTSGGRILNTGELFF | TGCGCCAGCAGCCCCCGGACTAGCGGGGGCCGCATATTGAACACCGGGGAGCTGTTTTTT
TRBJ1-3 | TRBD1 | TRBV9 | CASSVQGANTIYF | TGTGCCAGCAGCGTACAGGGGGCGAACACCATATATTTT
TRBJ2-7 | - | TRBV27 | CASSFGGPKSSYEQYF | TGTGCCAGCAGTTTTGGGGGCCCAAAGAGCTCCTACGAGCAGTACTTC
TRBJ1-1 | - | TRBV9 | CASKSSSGQPNTEAFF | TGTGCCAGCAAATCATCTTCAGGGCAGCCGAACACTGAAGCTTTCTTT
TRBJ1-5 | - | TRBV28 | CASSNGRTISHQPQHF | TGTGCCAGCAGTAATGGGAGGACAATCTCTCATCAGCCCCAGCATTTT
TRBJ2-7 | - | TRBV19 | CASSVRAGGPEEQYF | TGTGCCAGTAGTGTCCGGGCCGGAGGGCCGGAAGAGCAGTACTTC
TRBJ1-2 | TRBD1 | TRBV10-2 | CASRDSWHGYTF | TGCGCCAGCCGGGACAGCTGGCATGGCTACACCTTC
TRBJ1-1 | - | TRBV10-1 | CASSPEVGTEAFF | TGCGCCAGCAGTCCGGAGGTTGGGACTGAAGCTTTCTTT